These 25 T cell receptor beta chains share one sample of origin, sequenced in a study of CD8+ T cells in alopecia areata. As to treatment: oral pan-JAK inhibitor, 5-10 mg twice daily. Reverse transcription of extracted RNA yielded cDNA, which provided the sequencing template. Profiling relied on immunoSEQ multiplex PCR, and the TCRdb table lists in-frame clones only, not all of them. The top ten hold approximately 25% of the sample, which has 130,000 to 150,000 clones, 82% seen once. The sequenced sample was CD8+ T cells sorted from blood, obtained at week 4, from a patient treated with tofacitinib. Receptors were obtained from a human donor with alopecia areata.

The V gene is TRBV30, the J gene TRBJ2-7, with D possibly being TRBD1 or TRBD2 (6 bases each). Trimming left V 3 bases short and J 4 bases short, with 13 bases between. The CDR3 is made up of 13 amino acids. Germline CDR1 GTSNPN, CDR2 SVGIG (reference sequence). The CDR3 reads CAWSYGGAYEQYF. DNA of the CDR3: TGTGCCTGGAGCTACGGGGGCGCGTACGAGCAGTACTTC.

The chain couples TRBV7-9 to TRBJ2-3, with D hard to call. Trimming stripped 5 bases from V and 2 bases from J, with 5 bases between. This CDR3 comprises 12 residues. Germline CDR1 and CDR2: SEHNR and FQNEAQ (reference sequence). The CDR3 region has the DNA TGTGCCAGCAGCACATACACAGATACGCAGTATTTT. It codes for CASSTYTDTQYF.

The rearrangement uses TRBV4-1 and TRBJ2-3; the D gene is possibly TRBD2 (5 bases). Per germline, CDR1 MGHRA and CDR2 YSYEKL. The CDR3 is 13 amino acids. V lost 1 base to trimming and J lost 6 bases, with 8 bases between them. DNA of the CDR3: TGCGCCAGCAGCCAAGTTCTAGCTGATACGCAGTATTTT. Amino acids: CASSQVLADTQYF.

This chain uses TRBV5-6 with TRBJ1-6; perhaps TRBD1 as D (5 bases). With 4 bases removed from V and 3 bases from J, the gap between germline ends came to 14 bases. The CDR3 runs 16 residues. Germline CDR1 SGHDT, CDR2 YYEEEE. CDR3 amino acids: CASSPGPGNYNSPLHF. The CDR3 DNA follows: TGTGCCAGCAGCCCAGGCCCAGGGAACTATAATTCACCCCTCCACTTT.

The J gene is TRBJ2-1, the V gene TRBV7-8, with TRBD2 matching 9 bases. The V gene's germline CDR1 is SGHVS and CDR2 FQNEAQ. Trimming removed 2 bases from V and 1 base from J; junction bases left unmatched: 0. This CDR3 has 15 residues. As DNA, the CDR3 is TGTGCCAGCAGCTTACTAGCGGGGTCCTACAATGAGCAGTTCTTC. Translation gives CASSLLAGSYNEQFF.

The chain carries TRBV10-3 and TRBJ2-1; D remains ambiguous. Germline V CDR1 and CDR2: ENHRY, SYGVKD. The CDR3 runs 13 residues. The V end was cut by 0 bases, the J end by 5 bases, with 5 bases between. The CDR3 here is CAISESDDNEQFF. Here the CDR3 DNA reads TGTGCCATCAGTGAGTCGGATGACAATGAGCAGTTCTTC.

This clone was detected only a few times. V and J are TRBV19 and TRBJ2-7; no clear D. Per the germline V gene, CDR1 is LNHDA and CDR2 is SQIVND (reference sequence). V lost 8 bases and J lost 4, with 9 bases in between. This CDR3 is built from 11 residues. CDR3 nucleotide sequence: TGTGCCAGTCCACGAGTATACGAGCAGTACTTC. Translating gives CASPRVYEQYF.

A single count supports this clone. J is TRBJ1-5 and V is TRBV7-2; no definite D call. Trimming took off 5 bases at V and 5 bases at J, with 13 bases between the two ends. This CDR3 is built from 14 residues. Germline V gene sequence: CDR1 SGHTA, CDR2 FQGNSA. The CDR3, as DNA: TGTGCCAGCAGCGTAGGAAGGGTTGATCAGCCCCAGCATTTT. It translates to CASSVGRVDQPQHF.

V gene TRBV7-9 combines with J gene TRBJ2-4, with D unclear. Germline V gene data show CDR1 as SEHNR and CDR2 as FQNEAQ (reference sequence). Trimming shortened V by 10 bases and J by 4 bases, and 11 bases separated the two germline ends. The CDR3 consists of 12 residues. The CDR3 spells CAITSRKNIQYF. CDR3 in DNA: TGTGCCATCACGTCTAGAAAAAACATTCAGTACTTC.

This chain uses TRBV10-3 with TRBJ2-3, with TRBD2 identical over 10 bases. Germline V lookup: CDR1 ENHRY, CDR2 SYGVKD. The CDR3 is 17 amino acids. V gave up 3 bases and J gave up 2 bases; unmatched junction bases: 8. The CDR3 sequence: CAISELAGPASTDTQYF. In nucleotides, the CDR3 is TGTGCCATCAGTGAACTAGCGGGGCCCGCTTCCACAGATACGCAGTATTTT.

The chain has TRBV7-9 and TRBJ1-4, with D unresolved. The CDR3 is 14 residues long. Trimming left V 4 bases short and J 8 bases short, with 14 bases between. Germline values: CDR1 SEHNR, CDR2 FQNEAQ (reference sequence). This CDR3 is CASSSQAGQEKLFF. CDR3 in DNA: TGTGCCAGCAGCTCGCAAGCCGGTCAGGAAAAACTGTTTTTT.

This clone occurred a few times. V is TRBV7-9 and J is TRBJ2-7; D possibly corresponds to TRBD2 (7 bases). The V end was cut by 2 bases, the J end by 6 bases, with 17 bases between. The CDR3 runs 15 residues. CDR1 SEHNR and CDR2 FQNEAQ come from the germline V gene (reference sequence). CDR3 loop: CASSLNGGPGSEQYF. The CDR3 DNA follows: TGTGCCAGCAGCTTAAACGGGGGGCCCGGAAGCGAGCAGTACTTC.

CDR3 nucleotides: TGCGCCAGCTTGGGGTGGAACACTGAAGCTTTCTTT. Encoded protein: CASLGWNTEAFF. The chain employs TRBV10-2 and TRBJ1-1; D is unclear. The CDR3 is 12 amino acids. Germline V gives CDR1 WSHSY, CDR2 SAAADI. Trimming removed 8 bases from V and 1 base from J, with 8 bases in between.

The J gene is TRBJ2-3, the V gene TRBV19; 7 bases agree with TRBD1. Trimming removed 6 bases from V and 0 bases from J; junction bases left unmatched: 6. CDR3 length equals 15 residues. Germline V lookup: CDR1 LNHDA, CDR2 SQIVND (reference sequence). The CDR3 reads CASRSRDSSTDTQYF. CDR3 nucleotides: TGTGCCAGTAGATCACGGGACAGCAGCACAGATACGCAGTATTTT.

The genes are TRBV5-1 and TRBJ2-2; 10 nucleotides match TRBD2. In germline, CDR1 is SGHRS, CDR2 YFSETQ. This CDR3 has 14 amino acids. The V gene end was trimmed by 5 bases and the J gene end by 3 bases; junction bases not matched to a gene: 1. CDR3 sequence: CASRGTSDTGELFF. DNA for the CDR3: TGCGCCAGCAGAGGGACTAGCGACACCGGGGAGCTGTTTTTT. The variable domain in full, completed from reference TRBV5-1 and TRBJ2-2, reads KAGVTQTPRYLIKTRGQQVTLSCSPISGHRSVSWYQQTPGQGLQFLFEYFSETQRNKGNFPGRFSGRQFSNSRSEMNVSTLELGDSALYLCASRGTSDTGELFFGEGSRLTVL.

This rearrangement joins TRBV19 to TRBJ2-4; 10 bases are shared with TRBD2. This CDR3 comprises 16 residues. Germline values: CDR1 LNHDA, CDR2 SQIVND (reference sequence). V lost 3 bases and J lost 5; bases outside the gene matches: 7. CDR3 DNA sequence: TGTGCCAGTAGTATTTTGTTAGGACTAGCGGAAAACATTCAGTACTTC. Amino acids: CASSILLGLAENIQYF.

V usage is TRBV6-5 and J usage is TRBJ2-1; TRBD2 matches at 9 bases. J gave up 6 bases and V 2 bases, and 5 bases lay outside the gene matches. The CDR3 extends over 15 amino acids. The germline V gene has CDR1 MNHEY and CDR2 SVGAGI. Written as DNA, the CDR3 is TGTGCCAGCAGTTACAGGGCGGGGGGGCCCAATGAGCAGTTCTTC. Amino acids: CASSYRAGGPNEQFF.

With respect to this clone: Given a far larger clone just one base away, this is likely a sequencing read error. The rearrangement uses TRBV11-3 and TRBJ1-2, with 8 bases identical to TRBD1. CDR3 size: 15 residues. Germline assignment: CDR1 SGHNT and CDR2 YENEEA. V was clipped by 5 bases and J by 5 bases; unmatched bases: 10. The CDR3 loop is CASSQDRTGQYGYTF. The DNA of the CDR3 is TGTGCCAGCAGCCAAGATAGGACAGGGCAATATGGCTACACCTTC.

This clone was counted between two and nine times. The chain joins TRBV29-1 to TRBJ2-2; maybe TRBD1 (6 bases). Trimming took 7 bases from V and 4 from J, leaving 19 bases between them. Per germline, CDR1 SQVTM and CDR2 ANQGSEA. The CDR3 is 15 amino acids. The CDR3 sequence: CSALGAPLGTGELFF. CDR3 coding DNA: TGCAGCGCCCTGGGGGCGCCCCTCGGCACCGGGGAGCTGTTTTTT.

The chain uses TRBV7-9 and TRBJ2-4, with D tentatively TRBD2 (5 bases). The CDR3 has 15 residues. Trimming took 1 base from V and 2 from J, leaving 9 bases between them. Germline CDR1 and CDR2: SEHNR and FQNEAQ (reference sequence). DNA for the CDR3: TGTGCCAGCAGCTTAGTCGGGGTACCCAAAAACATTCAGTACTTC. Encoded protein: CASSLVGVPKNIQYF.

DNA of the CDR3: TGTGCCTTCCAGTCGGCTAACACCGGGGAGCTGTTTTTT. Its translation is CAFQSANTGELFF. The chain recombines TRBV30 with TRBJ2-2; D is undetermined. From germline, CDR1 is GTSNPN and CDR2 SVGIG (reference sequence). This CDR3 spans 13 amino acids. Trimming removed 7 bases at V and 2 bases at J, with 11 bases between. The variable domain in full, completed from reference TRBV30 and TRBJ2-2, reads SQTIHQWPATLVQPVGSPLSLECTVEGTSNPNLYWYRQAAGRGLQLLFYSVGIGQISSEVPQNLSASRPQDRQFILSSKKLLLSDSGFYLCAFQSANTGELFFGEGSRLTVL.

This clone was recorded only once. The V gene is TRBV7-5, the J gene TRBJ1-2; the table's D call of TRBD1 was not tested on the DNA. TRBV7-5 is annotated as a pseudogene. This CDR3 contains 14 residues. The CDR3 here is CASSPLTGGYGYTF. The CDR3 nucleotides read TGTGCCAGCAGCCCTCTTACAGGGGGCTATGGCTACACCTTC.

CDR3 coding DNA: TGTGCCAGCAGCTCTAGCGGGGGCCCGGCGGGAGATACGCAGTATTTT. Its protein is CASSSSGGPAGDTQYF. The chain has TRBV5-6 and TRBJ2-3; 10 bases map to TRBD2. V lost 3 bases and J lost 5; bases outside the gene matches: 9. The germline V gene encodes CDR1 SGHDT and CDR2 YYEEEE. The CDR3 spans 16 residues.

CDR3 in amino acids: CASNRPPTDTQYF. The CDR3 DNA follows: TGTGCCAGCAACCGACCCCCTACAGATACGCAGTATTTT. This chain joins TRBV5-6 and TRBJ2-3; D uncertain. V was clipped by 6 bases and J by 3 bases, with 11 bases between them. Per germline, CDR1 SGHDT and CDR2 YYEEEE. This CDR3 has 13 residues.

The chain joins TRBV4-1 to TRBJ2-2; D gene uncertain. Trimming cost V 3 bases and J 5 bases, with 10 bases left between them. The CDR3 sequence is 14 residues long. The germline V gene encodes CDR1 MGHRA and CDR2 YSYEKL. CDR3 nucleotide sequence: TGCGCCAGCAGCCAGGAGCAGCTAACCGGGGAGCTGTTTTTT. Amino acid sequence: CASSQEQLTGELFF.